This T cell receptor beta chain came from a study of blood T cell repertoires in COVID-19. Per the original methods: Estimation of nucleated cell counts relied on the amplification of reference gene primers. The repertoire was sequenced with immunoSEQ multiplex PCR; TCRdb's copy has only in-frame clones and lacks some. V, J and clone size derive from that table, while D and trimming were established from the DNA sequence. The sample has roughly 150,000 clones, around nine tenths seen once. CDR1 is SGHNT, CDR2 YYREEE, per germline (reference sequence). There are 15 residues in the CDR3. V lost 0 bases to trimming and J lost 1 base, with 7 bases between them.

The sequenced sample was peripheral blood. The genes are TRBV5-4 and TRBJ2-2; perhaps TRBD1 as D (6 bases). The clonotype comes from a woman in her 70s with acute or convalescent COVID-19. For the CDR3, the DNA is TGTGCCAGCAGCTTGGGGACAGAGAACACCGGGGAGCTGTTTTTT. Protein sequence: CASSLGTENTGELFF.